This TCR beta chain was recorded in a study of blood T cells in healthy people across ages. With a J-beta primer mix and a sample-barcoded 5' primer, a second PCR ran 7 to 11 cycles. Each cDNA molecule was tagged by a template-switch adaptor with 12 random nucleotides. TCRdb itself ran the 5' RACE reads through MiXCR, one entry per CDR3 protein. The table lists approximately 1.5 million distinct CDR3 sequences, around 40% of them singletons. V was trimmed by 2 bases and J by 3 bases, leaving 11 bases between them. The V gene's germline CDR1 is SGHDN and CDR2 FVKESK. The length of the CDR3 is 14 residues.

The sequencing input was blood. The chain uses TRBV14 and TRBJ2-7; weak D call: TRBD2 (6 bases). The clonotype comes from a woman aged 18 to 35 in good health. DNA for the CDR3: TGTGCCAGCAGCCAATTAACCGGGAGCTACGAGCAGTACTTC. As protein: CASSQLTGSYEQYF.